This T cell receptor (beta chain) was sequenced during a study of shared clonotypes between healthy human individuals. Trimming at V came to 3 bases and at J to 10 bases, leaving 6 bases not matched to a gene. Germline V gene lookup returns CDR1 SGHNT and CDR2 YYREEE (reference sequence). The CDR3 has 13 residues. Generated by immunoSEQ multiplex PCR, the TCRdb table keeps only in-frame clones and is missing some. The table shows 600,000 to 800,000 clones, with 72% occurring only once. This clone was found once. This TCR came from a woman between 25 and 40 years old in good health. What was sequenced was memory CD4+ T cells sorted from blood. Subset reported: CD45RA-negative fraction. This chain links TRBV5-4 with TRBJ2-1; TRBD1 agrees at 8 bases. CDR3 bases: TGTGCCAGCAGCTCAACGACAGGGGACGAGCAGTTCTTC. Protein sequence: CASSSTTGDEQFF.